A single sample gave rise to the 20 T cell receptor beta chains below, sequenced in a study of early stage breast cancer tumors. Sequenced by immunoSEQ multiplex PCR; TCRdb stores in-frame clones only, minus some. The sample records tens of thousands of clones, roughly 78% being singletons. The sequenced sample was blood. These receptor sequences come from a person aged 40-50 years with breast cancer.

The chain has TRBV11-1 and TRBJ2-1; 7 bases match TRBD2. The CDR3 is 15 amino acids. Germline values: CDR1 SGHAT, CDR2 FQDESV (reference sequence). V was pared by 3 bases and J by 4 bases, with 6 bases of the junction left unmatched. The CDR3 loop reads CASSFSSGFYNEQFF. CDR3 sequence (DNA): TGTGCCAGCAGCTTCTCTAGCGGCTTTTACAATGAGCAGTTCTTC.

The gene calls are TRBV19 and TRBJ2-3; no clear D gene. Germline CDR1 and CDR2: LNHDA and SQIVND (reference sequence). The CDR3 is 16 residues long. V lost 2 bases and J lost 5, with 17 bases in between. CDR3 nucleotides: TGTGCCAGTAGTATATACGACGTCTCGAAGGAAGATACGCAGTATTTT. Protein product: CASSIYDVSKEDTQYF.

The genes are TRBV9 and TRBJ1-2; D is undetermined. Germline V lookup: CDR1 SGDLS, CDR2 YYNGEE. V was trimmed by 0 bases and J by 2 bases, leaving 11 bases between them. The CDR3 totals 15 residues. CDR3 sequence reads: CASSVDGVVNYGYTF. The CDR3 DNA reads as TGTGCCAGCAGCGTAGACGGGGTAGTAAACTATGGCTACACCTTC.

The chain combines TRBV6-1 with TRBJ1-1, with a tentative D call TRBD1 (5 bases). Trimming stripped 2 bases from V and 10 bases from J, with 14 bases between. The CDR3 length is 13 residues. In germline, CDR1 is MNHNS, CDR2 SASEGT. CDR3 sequence (DNA): TGTGCCAGCAGTGAAATTAAGGGGAGGAGAGCTTTCTTT. Translating it yields CASSEIKGRRAFF.

This chain uses TRBV27 with TRBJ2-7; D remains ambiguous. Germline values: CDR1 MNHEY, CDR2 SMNVEV (reference sequence). V was trimmed by 6 bases and J by 2 bases, leaving 11 bases between them. This CDR3 has 13 residues. CDR3: CASSPLGPYEQYF. CDR3 DNA: TGTGCCAGCAGCCCTCTAGGCCCCTACGAGCAGTACTTC.

The chain couples TRBV19 to TRBJ2-7; unclear D gene. V was trimmed by 7 bases and J by 3 bases, leaving 13 bases between them. Germline CDR1 is LNHDA and CDR2 is SQIVND (reference sequence). This CDR3 comprises 13 residues. The CDR3 sequence is CASTAGPYYEQYF. The CDR3, as DNA: TGTGCCAGTACGGCAGGTCCCTACTACGAGCAGTACTTC. Full variable domain (outside the CDR3, taken from reference TRBV19 and TRBJ2-7): DGGITQSPKYLFRKEGQNVTLSCEQNLNHDAMYWYRQDPGQGLRLIYYSQIVNDFQKGDIAEGYSVSREKKESFPLTVTSAQKNPTAFYLCASTAGPYYEQYFGPGTRLTVT.

The V and J genes are TRBV7-8 and TRBJ1-3; 7 bases agree with TRBD1. J lost 0 bases, V lost 8 bases, and 7 bases had no gene match. In germline, CDR1 is SGHVS, CDR2 FQNEAQ. The CDR3 runs to 15 residues. The CDR3 here is CASCPRDSSGNTIYF. The DNA of the CDR3 is TGTGCCAGCTGCCCCCGGGACAGCTCTGGAAACACCATATATTTT.

The CDR3 coding sequence is TGTGCCAGCAGCTTAGAAGCGGGAGGGGCTAACATTCAGTACTTC. Translation gives CASSLEAGGANIQYF. The chain combines TRBV11-3 with TRBJ2-4, with TRBD2 matching 10 bases. Germline CDR1 is SGHNT and CDR2 is YENEEA. The CDR3 length is 15 residues. The ends lost 0 bases at V and 7 bases at J; junction bases unmatched: 3.

The V gene is TRBV23-1, the J gene TRBJ2-2, with D perhaps being TRBD1 or TRBD2 (5 bases each). TRBV23-1 is classed as an ORF, of uncertain function. With 4 bases removed from V and 5 bases from J, the gap between germline ends came to 8 bases. The CDR3 spans 13 residues. This chain's CDR3 is CASSRGRTGELFF. The CDR3 DNA is TGCGCCAGCAGTCGGGGACGGACCGGGGAGCTGTTTTTT.

The rearrangement links TRBV10-3 to TRBJ1-2; 8 bases are a match to TRBD1. This CDR3 contains 15 residues. With 0 bases clipped from V and 2 bases from J, the junction kept 2 bases outside the gene matches. Germline V gene lookup returns CDR1 ENHRY and CDR2 SYGVKD. The DNA for the CDR3 is TGTGCCATCAGTGAGTCGGGACAGGCCAACTATGGCTACACCTTC. This codes for CAISESGQANYGYTF.

The V call is TRBV19, the J call TRBJ2-3, with TRBD2 matching 7 bases. The ends lost 4 bases at V and 5 bases at J; junction bases unmatched: 12. The CDR3 is made up of 16 amino acids. Germline assignment: CDR1 LNHDA and CDR2 SQIVND (reference sequence). CDR3 coding DNA: TGTGCCAGTAGTAGCCCGGGGGGAGGGCGTAAAGATACGCAGTATTTT. Amino acid sequence: CASSSPGGGRKDTQYF.

The chain has TRBV5-1 and TRBJ2-1, with 8 positions matching TRBD2. The CDR3 length is 15 residues. V shed 2 bases, J shed 6 bases, and the junction held 7 bases outside the gene matches. CDR1 and CDR2 (germline): SGHRS, YFSETQ. The CDR3 is CASSFQRESINEQFF. The CDR3 bases are TGCGCCAGCAGCTTTCAGCGGGAGTCGATCAATGAGCAGTTCTTC. Variable domain in full (rest from reference TRBV5-1 and TRBJ2-1): KAGVTQTPRYLIKTRGQQVTLSCSPISGHRSVSWYQQTPGQGLQFLFEYFSETQRNKGNFPGRFSGRQFSNSRSEMNVSTLELGDSALYLCASSFQRESINEQFFGPGTRLTVL.

V is TRBV7-9 and J is TRBJ2-3; no firm D call. There are 16 residues in the CDR3. Looked up from germline, CDR1 is SEHNR and CDR2 is FQNEAQ (reference sequence). Trimming left V 5 bases short and J 3 bases short, with 18 bases between. CDR3 in amino acids: CASSPQLGLGTDTQYF. The CDR3 DNA is TGTGCCAGCAGCCCCCAGTTGGGCCTGGGGACAGATACGCAGTATTTT.

CDR3 sequence (DNA): TGCGCCAGCAGCCAAAGGACTGCAGGATCCTACGAGCAGTACTTC. Protein: CASSQRTAGSYEQYF. The genes are TRBV4-1 and TRBJ2-7; D might be TRBD2 (5 bases). This CDR3 comprises 15 residues. V gave up 2 bases and J gave up 1 base, with 12 bases separating them. The germline V gene has CDR1 MGHRA and CDR2 YSYEKL.

This clone was observed once. The CDR3 sequence is CAISSDRFFGVMPQHF. DNA for the CDR3: TGTGCCATCAGTTCGGATAGATTTTTTGGGGTTATGCCCCAGCATTTT. The chain links TRBV10-3 to TRBJ1-5, with D hard to call. CDR1 is ENHRY, CDR2 SYGVKD, per germline. The V end was cut by 5 bases, the J end by 9 bases, with 23 bases between. This CDR3 is built from 16 residues.

V gene TRBV2 combines with J gene TRBJ1-4; TRBD1 aligns across 9 bases. Trimming cost V 5 bases and J 8 bases; bases outside gene matches: 6. The V gene's germline CDR1 is SNHLY and CDR2 FYNNEI. The CDR3 covers 14 residues. DNA for the CDR3: TGTGCCAGCAGTCTACAGGGGGCAGGGGAAAAACTGTTTTTT. As protein: CASSLQGAGEKLFF.

The rearrangement joins TRBV18 to TRBJ2-5; the match to TRBD1 covers 9 bases. The CDR3 is made up of 16 amino acids. The junction had 3 bases not matched to a gene; V was cut back by 0 bases and J by 1 base. The germline V gene has CDR1 KGHSH and CDR2 LQKENI. The CDR3 loop reads CASSPPPTGGQETQYF. CDR3 DNA sequence: TGTGCCAGCTCACCACCCCCGACAGGGGGCCAAGAGACCCAGTACTTC.

This sequence joins TRBV7-3 and TRBJ1-5; D is undetermined. With 1 base removed from V and 6 bases from J, the gap between germline ends came to 16 bases. Germline V gives CDR1 SGHTA, CDR2 FQGTGA. The CDR3 sequence is 16 residues long. CDR3 sequence (DNA): TGTGCCAGCAGCTTAAGGGAGGTGTGGGGTGTTCAGCCCCAGCATTTT. Its protein is CASSLREVWGVQPQHF.

The chain uses TRBV4-1 and TRBJ2-7, with 11 bases matching TRBD2. Germline assignment: CDR1 MGHRA and CDR2 YSYEKL. There are 20 residues in the CDR3. J gave up 3 bases and V 0 bases, and 16 bases lay outside the gene matches. This CDR3 is CASSQDRWTSGSSGIYEQYF. CDR3 sequence (DNA): TGCGCCAGCAGCCAAGATAGATGGACTAGCGGGTCCTCGGGAATCTACGAGCAGTACTTC.

The chain has TRBV10-3 and TRBJ2-3; 12 nucleotides align to TRBD2. The CDR3 contains 17 residues. V lost 4 bases to trimming and J lost 3 bases; unmatched junction nucleotides: 8. From germline, CDR1 is ENHRY and CDR2 SYGVKD. The CDR3 DNA is TGTGCCATCAGTGTCTCAACCGGGACTAGCGGGACAGATACGCAGTATTTT. It translates to CAISVSTGTSGTDTQYF.